Shown below are 13 T cell receptor beta chains from a single sample sequenced in a study of regulatory T cells in long-lasting Graves disease. HTBI primers from iRepertoire and Arm-PCR of CDR3 regions yielded the TCR beta libraries. TCRdb fed the multiplex PCR reads into MiXCR, producing one record per CDR3 protein. The data hold roughly 430,000 distinct CDR3 sequences, with roughly 23% observed a single time. Sample time point: persistent/refractory GD, antithyroid drugs over 5 years with positive TRAb. Extracted PBMC RNA gave rise to the TCR library. The specimen was peripheral blood mononuclear cells (PBMCs), collected when the disease was refractory, from a patient treated with antithyroid drugs. These TCRs come from a female donor with Graves disease.

This clonotype was picked up a small number of times. V and J are TRBV5-1 and TRBJ1-1, with 8 bases aligning to TRBD1. Trimming at V came to 0 bases and at J to 6 bases, leaving 7 bases not matched to a gene. Per the germline V gene, CDR1 is SGHRS and CDR2 is YFSETQ. CDR3 length: 15 amino acids. For the CDR3, the DNA is TGCGCCAGCAGCTTGGGACAGGGGCCGGCCCCTGAAGCTTTCTTT. Its protein product is CASSLGQGPAPEAFF.

This chain links TRBV9 with TRBJ2-7; tentative D call: TRBD2 (7 bases). Germline V lookup: CDR1 SGDLS, CDR2 YYNGEE. The CDR3 loop spans 14 amino acids. Trimming cost V 4 bases and J 7 bases, with 18 bases left between them. The CDR3 sequence: CASSPPRGAEEQYF. DNA of the CDR3: TGTGCCAGCAGCCCTCCACGGGGGGCTGAGGAGCAGTACTTC. Supplemented by reference TRBV9 and TRBJ2-7, the full variable domain reads DSGVTQTPKHLITATGQRVTLRCSPRSGDLSVYWYQQSLDQGLQFLIQYYNGEERAKGNILERFSAQQFPDLHSELNLSSLELGDSALYFCASSPPRGAEEQYFGPGTRLTVT.

This clonotype was seen ten or more times. The chain employs TRBV3-1 and TRBJ2-5, with TRBD2 matching over 12 bases. The CDR3 length is 16 residues. Germline values: CDR1 LGHDT, CDR2 YNNKEL (reference sequence). J lost 4 bases, V lost 3 bases, and 6 bases had no gene match. CDR3 nucleotide sequence: TGTGCCAGCAGCCAGCGGACTAGCGGGAACGGAGAGACCCAGTACTTC. It codes for CASSQRTSGNGETQYF.

A remark on this clonotype: Just one base apart from a much larger clone, this may be a read error. The rearrangement joins TRBV7-8 to TRBJ1-4, with TRBD1 matching 8 bases. The CDR3 extends over 16 amino acids. In germline, CDR1 is SGHVS, CDR2 FQNEAQ. CDR3 sequence (DNA): TGTGCCGGCAGCTCAGACGGGCAGGGGGCTTTTGAAAAACTGTTTTTT. Protein sequence: CAGSSDGQGAFEKLFF.

This chain links TRBV6-5 with TRBJ2-7; 9 nucleotides match TRBD2. The V segment lost 2 bases and the J segment 0 bases; nucleotides outside the gene matches: 8. Per the germline V gene, CDR1 is MNHEY and CDR2 is SVGAGI. The CDR3 covers 17 residues. The CDR3 DNA reads as TGTGCCAGCAGTTACGGGGTAGCGGGAGCACACTCCTACGAGCAGTACTTC. This sequence encodes CASSYGVAGAHSYEQYF.

This clonotype was detected ten times or more. The J gene is TRBJ1-1, the V gene TRBV5-1; 9 nucleotides match TRBD1. The CDR3 sequence is 15 residues long. The ends lost 4 bases at V and 1 base at J; junction bases unmatched: 5. Per germline, CDR1 SGHRS and CDR2 YFSETQ. The chain's CDR3 is CASSLQGATNTEAFF. The CDR3 DNA sequence: TGCGCCAGCAGCCTACAGGGGGCAACGAACACTGAAGCTTTCTTT. Full variable domain (remainder filled in from reference TRBV5-1 and TRBJ1-1): KAGVTQTPRYLIKTRGQQVTLSCSPISGHRSVSWYQQTPGQGLQFLFEYFSETQRNKGNFPGRFSGRQFSNSRSEMNVSTLELGDSALYLCASSLQGATNTEAFFGQGTRLTVV.

The table lists this clonotype with a few counts. The chain joins TRBV5-1 to TRBJ2-1; 9 nucleotides line up with TRBD2. V gave up 0 bases and J gave up 8 bases; unmatched junction bases: 3. Germline V gene data show CDR1 as SGHRS and CDR2 as YFSETQ. This CDR3 is 14 amino acids long. This CDR3 reads CASSLVVAGDEQFF. In DNA, the CDR3 is TGCGCCAGCAGCTTGGTAGTAGCGGGAGATGAGCAGTTCTTC.

This clonotype was seen a handful of times. J is TRBJ2-2 and V is TRBV18, with D uncertain. The CDR3 is 15 amino acids. V shed 4 bases and J shed 3 bases, with 12 bases lying between them. Germline CDR1 KGHSH, CDR2 LQKENI. CDR3 residues: CASSQEKGYTGELFF. Written as DNA, the CDR3 is TGTGCCAGCTCACAGGAGAAAGGATACACCGGGGAGCTGTTTTTT.

The chain recombines TRBV6-2 or TRBV6-3 with TRBJ2-1; 11 bases are a match to TRBD1. This CDR3 has 15 amino acids. V lost 6 bases to trimming and J lost 3 bases; unmatched junction nucleotides: 4. Germline V gives CDR1 MNHEY, CDR2 SVGEGT. Here the CDR3 reads CASSQDRGLYNEQFF. The CDR3 coding sequence is TGTGCCAGCAGCCAGGACAGGGGGCTCTACAATGAGCAGTTCTTC.

This clonotype was detected a few times. The chain joins TRBV9 to TRBJ2-5; 8 bases match TRBD1. Germline CDR1 SGDLS, CDR2 YYNGEE. The CDR3 totals 14 residues. Trimming removed 2 bases from V and 5 bases from J; junction bases left unmatched: 5. The CDR3: CASSVTGVDETQYF. CDR3 nucleotides: TGTGCCAGCAGCGTGACAGGGGTGGACGAGACCCAGTACTTC.

Many counts were recorded for this clonotype. The V and J genes are TRBV19 and TRBJ2-7, with 13 bases lining up with TRBD2. CDR3 size: 17 residues. Germline CDR1 reads LNHDA; CDR2 reads SQIVND (reference sequence). Trimming at V came to 5 bases and at J to 7 bases, leaving 14 bases not matched to a gene. CDR3: CASSVRLAGGSAGEQYF. DNA for the CDR3: TGTGCCAGTAGTGTTAGACTAGCGGGAGGATCTGCGGGGGAGCAGTACTTC.

The CDR3 loop reads CASSPEYENTEAFF. The CDR3 DNA follows: TGTGCCAGCAGCCCTGAATATGAGAACACTGAAGCTTTCTTT. V usage is TRBV9 and J usage is TRBJ1-1, with D unclear. The CDR3 covers 14 residues. V dropped 4 bases and J dropped 1 base, with 11 bases sitting between them. CDR1 is SGDLS and CDR2 is YYNGEE in the germline V gene.

This clonotype was seen ten or more times. The V call is TRBV3-1, the J call TRBJ1-2; no definite D call. Trimming removed 8 bases from V and 5 bases from J, with 9 bases in between. The CDR3 sequence is 11 residues long. Germline CDR1 LGHDT, CDR2 YNNKEL (reference sequence). CDR3: CASSGSYGYTF. In nucleotides, the CDR3 is TGTGCCAGCTCGGGGAGTTATGGCTACACCTTC. Full variable domain (missing parts from reference TRBV3-1 and TRBJ1-2): DTAVSQTPKYLVTQMGNDKSIKCEQNLGHDTMYWYKQDSKKFLKIMFSYNNKELIINETVPNRFSPKSPDKAHLNLHINSLELGDSAVYFCASSGSYGYTFGSGTRLTVV.